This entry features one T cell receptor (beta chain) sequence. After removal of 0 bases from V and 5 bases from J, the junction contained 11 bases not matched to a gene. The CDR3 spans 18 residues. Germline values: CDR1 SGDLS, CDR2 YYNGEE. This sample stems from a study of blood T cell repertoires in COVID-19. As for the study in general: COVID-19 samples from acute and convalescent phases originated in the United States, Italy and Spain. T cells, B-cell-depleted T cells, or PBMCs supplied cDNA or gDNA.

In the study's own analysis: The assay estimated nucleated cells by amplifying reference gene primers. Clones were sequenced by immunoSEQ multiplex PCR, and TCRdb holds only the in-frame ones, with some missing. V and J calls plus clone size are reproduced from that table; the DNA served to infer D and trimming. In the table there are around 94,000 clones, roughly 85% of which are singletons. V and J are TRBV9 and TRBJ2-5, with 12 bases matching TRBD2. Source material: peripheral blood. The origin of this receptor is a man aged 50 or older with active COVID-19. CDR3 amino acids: CASSVGGTSGYAKETQYF. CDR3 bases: TGTGCCAGCAGCGTAGGGGGGACTAGCGGGTATGCAAAGGAGACCCAGTACTTC.